This T cell receptor beta chain was recovered during a study of T cells after yellow fever vaccination. The length of the CDR3 is 15 residues. Trimming cost V 0 bases and J 6 bases; bases outside gene matches: 4. Germline CDR1 reads LNHNV; CDR2 reads YYDKDF (reference sequence). TCRdb recomputed calls from the 5' RACE reads with MiXCR, one row per CDR3 protein. The sample shows some 150,000 distinct CDR3 sequences, about 10% of them seen only once. The chain uses TRBV15 and TRBJ2-2; TRBD2 matches at 7 bases. Sequencing was performed on CD8+ T cells sorted from PBMCs, taken 15 days after the yellow fever booster vaccination. The origin of this receptor is a man younger than 35 who received the YFV17D yellow fever vaccine. CDR3: CATSRDRLASGELFF. The CDR3 DNA is TGTGCCACCAGCAGAGATAGACTAGCCTCCGGGGAGCTGTTTTTT.